Below, 3 T cell receptor beta chains from the same sample are listed, as sequenced in a study of cytomegalovirus exposure and HLA in healthy donors. PCR was performed using 60 Vbeta and 13 Jbeta primers. Assay: immunoSEQ multiplex PCR; the TCRdb copy retains only in-frame clones and omits some. The table has some 160,000 clones, 70% to 85% seen once. Input material: PBMCs. The receptors originated from a male donor in good health and CMV-seronegative.

The chain employs TRBV6-1 and TRBJ1-2, with 7 positions matching TRBD1. This CDR3 contains 14 residues. The germline CDR1 and CDR2 sequences are MNHNS and SASEGT. The J segment lost 3 bases and the V segment lost 6 bases, leaving 7 bases of the junction unmatched. The chain's CDR3 is CASRKNRGDYGYTF. In nucleotides, the CDR3 is TGTGCCAGCAGAAAAAACAGGGGAGACTATGGCTACACCTTC.

The chain recombines TRBV2 with TRBJ1-5; 8 positions agree with TRBD1. The CDR3 has 15 residues. Germline CDR1 reads SNHLY; CDR2 reads FYNNEI. V trimming: 2 bases; J trimming: 3 bases; junction bases outside the gene matches: 3. CDR3 region: CASSEWTGNNQPQHF. Here the CDR3 DNA reads TGTGCCAGCAGTGAATGGACAGGGAACAATCAGCCCCAGCATTTT.

The rearrangement links TRBV15 to TRBJ1-1, with a weak D call TRBD1 (5 bases). Germline V gene sequence: CDR1 LNHNV, CDR2 YYDKDF (reference sequence). The CDR3 loop spans 14 amino acids. V lost 0 bases and J 4 bases, leaving 9 bases between the germline ends. This CDR3 is CATSRDGGGTEAFF. CDR3 coding DNA: TGTGCCACCAGCAGAGATGGGGGGGGCACTGAAGCTTTCTTT. Complete variable domain (other parts from reference TRBV15 and TRBJ1-1): DAMVIQNPRYQVTQFGKPVTLSCSQTLNHNVMYWYQQKSSQAPKLLFHYYDKDFNNEADTPDNFQSRRPNTSFCFLDIRSPGLGDTAMYLCATSRDGGGTEAFFGQGTRLTVV.